The text below deals with one T cell receptor beta chain. Antigen unknown. Germline V gene sequence: CDR1 SGHTA, CDR2 FQGNSA. This CDR3 region has 14 residues. Trimming pared 5 bases from V and 5 bases from J, leaving 13 bases between. This record comes from a study of post-analysis software for immune sequencing data. Study in general: Relapsing-remitting, secondary progressive and progressive-relapsing forms of multiple sclerosis all featured among disease courses.

Whole-study findings and limits: TRBV5-6, TRBV5-1 and TRBV20-1 were among roughly five TRBV segments more frequent in patients than controls.

The authors incorporated unique molecular identifiers into the TCR beta cDNA libraries. TCRdb re-analysed the PCR reads in MiXCR, keeping a single row per CDR3 protein. The repertoire holds hundreds of thousands of distinct CDR3 sequences, with under 55% as singletons. V is TRBV7-2 and J is TRBJ1-5, with D tentatively TRBD1 (6 bases). This receptor was taken from a girl aged 5 to 17 with multiple sclerosis. The sequencing input was blood. The CDR3 reads CASSPQGSDQPQHF. In DNA, the CDR3 is TGTGCCAGCAGCCCTCAGGGGAGCGATCAGCCCCAGCATTTT.